This TCR beta chain was sequenced in a study of T cells in Graves' hyperthyroidism and ophthalmopathy. Study overall: Peripheral blood was drawn at first diagnosis, prior to all treatment. General observations from the study: Ophthalmopathy cases were set apart from stable hyperthyroidism by a 13 V-J model. Blood also held most thyroid clonotypes expanded beyond 0.001.

Germline-derived CDR1 and CDR2 are SGHDN and FVKESK. Trimming removed 1 base at V and 7 bases at J, with 17 bases between. The CDR3 consists of 16 residues. The sample holds a few counts of this clonotype. Its antigen is not identified. Calling Graves' hyperthyroidism stable meant ophthalmopathy did not progress within 18 months. The CDR3 regions of TCR beta were amplified from RNA transcripts. HTBI primers were employed in a first-round RT-PCR of the TCR CDR3. TCRdb ran MiXCR on the multiplex PCR reads and lists one entry per CDR3 protein. This sample carries over 500,000 distinct CDR3 sequences, 14% of them seen once, and the ten largest clones take around 14%.

The sample taken for sequencing was blood. The chain employs TRBV14 and TRBJ2-1; D gene unclear. This TCR came from a woman in her thirties or forties with Graves' hyperthyroidism. CDR3 DNA sequence: TGTGCCAGCAGCCAAGCGGGCACGCACAGCAAAAATGAGCAGTTCTTC. Its protein is CASSQAGTHSKNEQFF.